This T cell receptor (beta chain) was sequenced during a study of breast tumors, draining lymph nodes, adjacent tissues. Notes on the study in general: Compared with lymph nodes, tumors were less diverse; compared with nontumor tissue, more.

Comment on this clonotype: As yet, its antigen is unknown. This clone may be a read error of a much larger clone one base away.

TCRdb reprocessed the multiplex PCR reads with MiXCR, giving one entry per CDR3 protein. The sample yields 100,000 or so distinct CDR3 sequences, 20% to 25% seen once. Germline V CDR1 and CDR2: KGHDR, SFDVKD. J was trimmed by 7 bases and V by 7 bases; bases with no gene match: 9. The CDR3 runs 15 residues. Axillary draining lymph nodes of breast cancer patients supplied the node samples. The sequence was obtained from a female donor with breast cancer. Some clones in this sample may be carry-over from other donors' samples. The sequencing sample was made of axillary lymph node tissue. The chain recombines TRBV24-1 with TRBJ2-2; 9 bases match TRBD1. The CDR3 loop is CATRRGTGFDGELFF. CDR3 bases: TGTGCCACCAGACGGGGGACAGGGTTTGACGGGGAGCTGTTTTTT.